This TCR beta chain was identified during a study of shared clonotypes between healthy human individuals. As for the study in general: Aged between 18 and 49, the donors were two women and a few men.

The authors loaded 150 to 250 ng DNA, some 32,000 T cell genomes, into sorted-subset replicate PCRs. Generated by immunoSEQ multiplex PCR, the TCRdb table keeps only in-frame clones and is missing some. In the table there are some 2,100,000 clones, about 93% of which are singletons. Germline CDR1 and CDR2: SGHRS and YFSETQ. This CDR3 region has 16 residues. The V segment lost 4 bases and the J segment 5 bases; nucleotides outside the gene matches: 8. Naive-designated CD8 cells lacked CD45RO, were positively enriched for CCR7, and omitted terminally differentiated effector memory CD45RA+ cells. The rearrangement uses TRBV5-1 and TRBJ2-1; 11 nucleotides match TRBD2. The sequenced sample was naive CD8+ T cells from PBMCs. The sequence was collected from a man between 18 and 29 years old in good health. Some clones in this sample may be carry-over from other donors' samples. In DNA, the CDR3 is TGCGCCAGCAGCCCCTTAGCGGGAGGGAGGAACAATGAGCAGTTCTTC. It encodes CASSPLAGGRNNEQFF.